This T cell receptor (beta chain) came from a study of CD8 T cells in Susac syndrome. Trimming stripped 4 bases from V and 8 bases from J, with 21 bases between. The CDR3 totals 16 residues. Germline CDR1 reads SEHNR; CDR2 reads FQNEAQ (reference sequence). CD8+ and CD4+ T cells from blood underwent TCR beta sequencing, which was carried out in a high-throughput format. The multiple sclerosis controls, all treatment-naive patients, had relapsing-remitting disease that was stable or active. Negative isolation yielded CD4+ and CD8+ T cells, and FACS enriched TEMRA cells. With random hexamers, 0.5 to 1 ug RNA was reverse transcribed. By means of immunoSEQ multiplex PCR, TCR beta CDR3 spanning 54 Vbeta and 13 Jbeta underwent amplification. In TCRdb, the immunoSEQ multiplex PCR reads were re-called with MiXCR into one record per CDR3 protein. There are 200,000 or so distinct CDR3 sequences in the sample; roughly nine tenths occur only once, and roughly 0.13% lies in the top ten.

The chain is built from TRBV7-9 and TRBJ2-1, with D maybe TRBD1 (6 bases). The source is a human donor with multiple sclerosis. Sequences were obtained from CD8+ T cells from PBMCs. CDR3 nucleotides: TGTGCCAGCAGCTCGACGGGACACCCAAAACGCGATGAGCAGTTCTTC. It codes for CASSSTGHPKRDEQFF.